The clone carrying this T cell receptor beta chain was recorded a few times. Antigen specificity is unknown. This entry belongs to a study of blood T cells in healthy people across ages. Study results and limitations: Donor CMV status was unknown, possibly confounding expanded clonotype changes. As age increased, TCR beta diversity per million T cells fell in a roughly linear fashion.

Using a J-beta primer mix together with a sample-barcoded 5' primer, a second PCR was run for about 6 to 12 cycles. Every cDNA was tagged by a template-switch adaptor with 12 random nucleotides. TCRdb reprocessed the 5' RACE reads via MiXCR and lists one record per CDR3 protein. Of approximately 1.5 million distinct CDR3 sequences listed, approximately 39% are singletons. Every donor provided 9.5 to 10 milliliters of peripheral blood. Germline loops: CDR1 MGHRA, CDR2 YSYEKL. CDR3 length: 13 amino acids. V lost 6 bases to trimming and J lost 8 bases, with 16 bases between them. The chain carries TRBV4-1 and TRBJ1-1; D call uncertain. The receptor was isolated from a young woman in good health. The sequenced sample was blood. CDR3 nucleotides: TGCGCCAGCAGTCGGAGGGTTCCGGACGAAGCTTTCTTT. Protein sequence: CASSRRVPDEAFF.